This TCR beta chain was retrieved from a study of PD-1 blockade in mismatch repair-deficient tumors. On the study more broadly: All were previously treated, progressing patients with around eleven mismatch repair-deficient cancer types.

This clone was counted a single time. The data were produced by immunoSEQ multiplex PCR, yet TCRdb's version contains in-frame clones alone and is incomplete. The sample records about 63,000 clones, approximately 90% being singletons. The CDR3 spans 18 residues. Germline V gene lookup returns CDR1 SGHTA and CDR2 FQGNSA. The germline V and J ends were trimmed by 5 bases and 0 bases, with 21 bases remaining between them. This TCR was sampled from an adult with mismatch repair-deficient cancer. This specimen was peripheral blood, taken 52 weeks after starting pembrolizumab. The chain is built from TRBV7-2 and TRBJ2-3, with D possibly matching TRBD2 (6 bases). The CDR3 loop reads CASSAFFLADYSTDTQYF. The CDR3 DNA sequence: TGTGCCAGCAGCGCCTTCTTTTTAGCGGACTACAGCACAGATACGCAGTATTTT.